This TCR beta chain was recorded in a study of response to subunit inactivated influenza vaccine. Study-level points and caveats: After each seasonal influenza vaccination, few new T cells are recruited, the authors suggested.

At least ten counts were recorded for this clonotype. Its antigen is currently unknown. In TCRdb, the RT-PCR reads were re-called with MiXCR into one record per CDR3 protein. This sample has around 470,000 distinct CDR3 sequences; roughly 7.9% occur once, and the top ten carry around 13%. This CDR3 comprises 17 residues. Trimming took off 0 bases at V and 2 bases at J, with 14 bases between the two ends. Looked up from germline, CDR1 is MNHEY and CDR2 is SVGAGI. The chain combines TRBV6-5 with TRBJ2-1, with D possibly TRBD2 on 7 matching bases. The clonotype originates from a man between 45 and 75 years old who received an inactivated influenza vaccine. Sequenced here: PBMCs from blood, sampled about 23 months after vaccination. DNA of the CDR3: TGTGCCAGCAGTTACTCGAGTCCCGGGGGGCCCTACAATGAGCAGTTCTTC. As protein: CASSYSSPGGPYNEQFF.